Shown below are 25 T cell receptor beta chains from a single sample sequenced in a study of T cell responses to AZD1222 COVID-19 vaccine. Sequencing was performed with immunoSEQ multiplex PCR; in TCRdb, only in-frame clones are kept and a portion is missing. The sample shows about 130,000 clones, approximately 92% of them seen only once. The specimen was peripheral blood, collected 28 days after the second AZD1222 dose. These receptors all come from an adult who received the AZD1222 COVID-19 vaccine.

Note on this clone: A junction boundary mismatches the germline segment, possibly from a read error. The V call is TRBV7-7, the J call TRBJ2-3; TRBD1 agrees at 7 bases. Looked up from germline, CDR1 is SSHAT and CDR2 is FNYEAQ (reference sequence). The CDR3 runs to 14 residues. The CDR3 coding sequence is TGTGCTAGCAGCCCTGGACAGGTTCCAGATACGCAGTATTTT. Translation: CASSPGQVPDTQYF.

The gene calls are TRBV12-3 or TRBV12-4 and TRBJ2-7; D is ambiguous. CDR3 length equals 11 residues. V gave up 4 bases and J gave up 4 bases, with 5 bases separating them. DNA of the CDR3: TGTGCCAGCAGTTCTCGGTACGAGCAGTACTTC. Encoded protein: CASSSRYEQYF.

The rearrangement uses TRBV5-1 and TRBJ2-3, with TRBD1 identical over 7 bases. V lost 6 bases to trimming and J lost 0 bases; unmatched junction nucleotides: 13. Per the germline V gene, CDR1 is SGHRS and CDR2 is YFSETQ. This CDR3 comprises 17 residues. The CDR3 DNA reads TGCGCCAGCAACAAGAACAGGGGTCAAACTAGCACAGATACGCAGTATTTT. Its translation: CASNKNRGQTSTDTQYF.

The chain has TRBV6-1 and TRBJ1-1, with D possibly TRBD1 on 6 matching bases. Germline assignment: CDR1 MNHNS and CDR2 SASEGT. CDR3 length: 14 amino acids. V dropped 1 base and J dropped 1 base, with 7 bases sitting between them. DNA for the CDR3: TGTGCCAGCAGTGAAGGGACAGCGAACACTGAAGCTTTCTTT. Protein product: CASSEGTANTEAFF.

The chain recombines TRBV5-8 with TRBJ2-2; D not resolved. CDR1 is SGHTS, CDR2 YDEGEE, per germline. The V end lost 2 bases, the J end lost 0 bases, and 11 bases lay between the germline ends. The CDR3 contains 16 residues. The CDR3, as DNA: TGTGCCAGCAGCTTACTGCAGCCTGCGAACACCGGGGAGCTGTTTTTT. It specifies CASSLLQPANTGELFF.

The rearrangement links TRBV28 to TRBJ2-7; D is undetermined. The CDR3 totals 15 residues. The V gene's germline CDR1 is MDHEN and CDR2 SYDVKM. Trimming pared 6 bases from V and 4 bases from J, leaving 19 bases between. The CDR3 nucleotides are TGTGCCAGCAGCCCATTTTACCTCAAAGAATACGAGCAGTACTTC. Amino acid sequence: CASSPFYLKEYEQYF.

This rearrangement joins TRBV18 to TRBJ1-1, with D maybe TRBD1 (5 bases). The V and J ends lost 5 bases and 4 bases respectively, with 17 bases between them. The CDR3 consists of 15 residues. The germline V gene has CDR1 KGHSH and CDR2 LQKENI. CDR3 in amino acids: CASSSFDRGGTEAFF. In DNA, the CDR3 is TGTGCCAGCTCATCATTTGACCGGGGGGGCACTGAAGCTTTCTTT. The entire variable domain, with the rest obtained from reference TRBV18 and TRBJ1-1, is as follows: NAGVMQNPRHLVRRRGQEARLRCSPMKGHSHVYWYRQLPEEGLKFMVYLQKENIIDESGMPKERFSAEFPKEGPSILRIQQVVRGDSAAYFCASSSFDRGGTEAFFGQGTRLTVV.

The chain links TRBV10-3 to TRBJ2-1; no firm D call. The germline V and J ends were trimmed by 2 bases and 7 bases, with 3 bases remaining between them. This CDR3 comprises 11 residues. The germline CDR1 and CDR2 sequences are ENHRY and SYGVKD. The CDR3 nucleotides read TGTGCCATCAGTGAGGGGAATGAGCAGTTCTTC. Translated: CAISEGNEQFF.

This CDR3 reads CASKRGRRNQPQHF. The CDR3 DNA is TGCGCCAGCAAGAGGGGACGGAGAAATCAGCCCCAGCATTTT. The V gene is TRBV10-1, the J gene TRBJ1-5, with D possibly being TRBD1 (5 bases). The CDR3 spans 14 residues. Deletions cut 7 bases from V and 4 bases from J, with 14 bases between. CDR1 WNHNN and CDR2 SYGVQD come from the germline V gene (reference sequence).

This chain connects TRBV7-3 to TRBJ2-6, with D possibly being TRBD1 or TRBD2 (5 bases each). CDR1 is SGHTA, CDR2 FQGTGA, per germline. Deletions cut 9 bases from V and 0 bases from J, with 18 bases between. The CDR3 has 17 amino acids. CDR3 DNA: TGTGCCAGTTCGGGCGCAGGGAGAAGCTCTGGGGCCAACGTCCTGACTTTC. Translated: CASSGAGRSSGANVLTF.

The rearrangement links TRBV5-6 to TRBJ2-2, with 8 bases matching TRBD2. There are 15 residues in the CDR3. CDR1 is SGHDT and CDR2 is YYEEEE in the germline V gene. The V gene end was trimmed by 4 bases and the J gene end by 5 bases; junction bases not matched to a gene: 7. CDR3: CASSPRGGLTGELFF. The CDR3 DNA follows: TGTGCCAGCAGCCCCCGGGGGGGCTTGACCGGGGAGCTGTTTTTT.

The chain joins TRBV19 to TRBJ2-7; either TRBD1 or TRBD2 may fit D (5 bases each). With 5 bases removed from V and 3 bases from J, the gap between germline ends came to 17 bases. Germline-derived CDR1 and CDR2 are LNHDA and SQIVND (reference sequence). CDR3 length equals 15 residues. The CDR3 loop is CASSPGTERIYEQYF. CDR3 bases: TGTGCCAGTAGTCCCGGGACGGAAAGGATCTACGAGCAGTACTTC.

This clone was recorded only once. The chain recombines TRBV7-8 with TRBJ2-3, with 8 bases fitting TRBD1. The germline V gene encodes CDR1 SGHVS and CDR2 FQNEAQ. The CDR3 extends over 16 amino acids. V lost 0 bases to trimming and J lost 4 bases; unmatched junction nucleotides: 6. CDR3 protein: CASSLADRGIADTQYF. The DNA of the CDR3 is TGTGCCAGCAGCTTAGCAGACAGGGGCATTGCAGATACGCAGTATTTT.

This chain joins TRBV6-1 and TRBJ2-5; D possibly uses TRBD1 or TRBD2 (5 bases each). V shed 3 bases and J shed 6 bases, with 20 bases lying between them. CDR1 is MNHNS, CDR2 SASEGT, per germline. This CDR3 contains 16 residues. CDR3 region: CASSESITGPVKTQYF. The CDR3 DNA follows: TGTGCCAGCAGTGAGTCAATTACGGGACCCGTAAAGACCCAGTACTTC.

The CDR3 is CASSLLANYGYTF. CDR3 coding DNA: TGTGCCAGCAGCTTGCTAGCCAACTATGGCTACACCTTC. This chain links TRBV5-8 with TRBJ1-2; D uncertain. Germline CDR1 and CDR2: SGHTS and YDEGEE. The ends were cut back, 1 base at V and 2 bases at J, with 6 bases in the middle. The CDR3 length is 13 residues.

The chain joins TRBV25-1 to TRBJ1-2; 8 nucleotides match TRBD1. Germline V gene sequence: CDR1 MGHDK, CDR2 SYGVNS. The CDR3 runs 14 residues. V trimming: 3 bases; J trimming: 4 bases; junction bases outside the gene matches: 4. CDR3 protein: CASSDRGRFYGYTF. The CDR3, as DNA: TGTGCCAGCAGTGACAGGGGGCGCTTCTATGGCTACACCTTC.

The chain uses TRBV5-3 and TRBJ2-7; a weak D match, TRBD2 (6 bases). TRBV5-3 is classed as an ORF, of uncertain function. The V end was cut by 2 bases, the J end by 4 bases, with 16 bases between. This CDR3 spans 15 amino acids. CDR3 DNA: TGTGCCAGAAGCTTACAGACGGGGGATGAGTACGAGCAGTACTTC. Protein: CARSLQTGDEYEQYF.

This sequence joins TRBV10-3 and TRBJ1-1; perhaps TRBD1 as D (5 bases). Germline CDR1 and CDR2: ENHRY and SYGVKD. Trimming took 0 bases from V and 0 from J, leaving 14 bases between them. The CDR3 runs to 17 residues. CDR3 in amino acids: CAISESTLGVMNTEAFF. Here the CDR3 DNA reads TGTGCCATCAGTGAGTCGACCTTGGGGGTCATGAACACTGAAGCTTTCTTT.

The V and J genes are TRBV13 and TRBJ1-4; 8 nucleotides agree with TRBD1. The CDR3 has 15 amino acids. J lost 8 bases, V lost 5 bases, and 10 bases had no gene match. In germline, CDR1 is PRHDT, CDR2 FYEKMQ (reference sequence). CDR3 DNA: TGTGCCAGCAGCCTAAAGACAGGGGCAGTGGAAAAACTGTTTTTT. Residues: CASSLKTGAVEKLFF. Combining the CDR3 with reference TRBV13 and TRBJ1-4 gives the whole variable domain AAGVIQSPRHLIKEKRETATLKCYPIPRHDTVYWYQQGPGQDPQFLISFYEKMQSDKGSIPDRFSAQQFSDYHSELNMSSLELGDSALYFCASSLKTGAVEKLFFGSGTQLSVL.

This clone was found once. The rearrangement uses TRBV5-1 and TRBJ1-1, with 7 bases that match TRBD1. The CDR3 is 13 residues long. Germline V lookup: CDR1 SGHRS, CDR2 YFSETQ. The V gene end was trimmed by 4 bases and the J gene end by 7 bases; junction bases not matched to a gene: 7. CDR3 sequence (DNA): TGCGCCAGCAGCGGGGGGACAGCGTTTGAAGCTTTCTTT. Amino acid sequence: CASSGGTAFEAFF.

This clone came up once. The J gene is TRBJ2-5, the V gene TRBV5-6; a possible D gene is TRBD1 (5 bases). The germline V and J ends were trimmed by 5 bases and 5 bases, with 13 bases remaining between them. The CDR3 runs 13 residues. Germline V CDR1 and CDR2: SGHDT, YYEEEE. CDR3 sequence reads: CASRLGVGETQYF. As DNA, the CDR3 is TGTGCCAGCAGATTAGGGGTGGGGGAGACCCAGTACTTC.

This clone was recorded only once. In nucleotides, the CDR3 is TGTGCCAGCAGTGAATCACGAAACACTGAAGCTTTCTTT. Its protein product is CASSESRNTEAFF. This chain links TRBV6-1 with TRBJ1-1; D is undetermined. With 2 bases removed from V and 2 bases from J, the gap between germline ends came to 6 bases. The CDR3 has 13 amino acids. CDR1 is MNHNS and CDR2 is SASEGT in the germline V gene.

The chain uses TRBV6-5 and TRBJ1-3, with no clear D. Trimming shortened V by 2 bases and J by 3 bases, and 11 bases separated the two germline ends. The CDR3 has 15 residues. Germline values: CDR1 MNHEY, CDR2 SVGAGI. DNA for the CDR3: TGTGCCAGCAGTTACGTGGCAGGCATTGGAAACACCATATATTTT. Protein: CASSYVAGIGNTIYF.

DNA of the CDR3: TGCGCCAGCAGCTTGGTTACAGTCGAAGGCTATGGCTACACCTTC. Translating gives CASSLVTVEGYGYTF. This chain connects TRBV5-1 to TRBJ1-2; D unresolved. Trimming took off 0 bases at V and 4 bases at J, with 13 bases between the two ends. The CDR3 is made up of 15 amino acids. In germline, CDR1 is SGHRS, CDR2 YFSETQ.

This chain joins TRBV4-1 and TRBJ1-1; D is undetermined. CDR1 and CDR2 (germline): MGHRA, YSYEKL. Deletions cut 1 base from V and 2 bases from J, with 2 bases between. The CDR3 has 12 amino acids. In nucleotides, the CDR3 is TGCGCCAGCAGCCAAGCTAACACTGAAGCTTTCTTT. Encoded protein: CASSQANTEAFF.